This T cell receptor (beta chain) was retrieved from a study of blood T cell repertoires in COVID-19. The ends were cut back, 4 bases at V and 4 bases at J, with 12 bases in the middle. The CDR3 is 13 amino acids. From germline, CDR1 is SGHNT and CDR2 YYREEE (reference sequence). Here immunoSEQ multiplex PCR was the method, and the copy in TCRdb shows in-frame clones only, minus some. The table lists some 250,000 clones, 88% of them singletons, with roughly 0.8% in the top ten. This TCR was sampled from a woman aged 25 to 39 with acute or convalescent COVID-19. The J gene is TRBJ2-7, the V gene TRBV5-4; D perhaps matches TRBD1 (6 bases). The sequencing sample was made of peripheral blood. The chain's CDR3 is CASSADRPYEQYF. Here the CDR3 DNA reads TGTGCCAGCAGCGCGGACAGACCGTACGAGCAGTACTTC.